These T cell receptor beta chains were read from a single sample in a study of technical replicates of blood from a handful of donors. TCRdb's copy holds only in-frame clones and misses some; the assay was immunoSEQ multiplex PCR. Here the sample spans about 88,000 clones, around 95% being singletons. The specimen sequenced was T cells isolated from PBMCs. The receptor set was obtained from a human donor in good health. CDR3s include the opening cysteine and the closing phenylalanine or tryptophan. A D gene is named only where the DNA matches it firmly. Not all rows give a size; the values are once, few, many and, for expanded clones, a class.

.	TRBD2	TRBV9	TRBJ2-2	TGTGCCAGCAGCGTAGATGGTAGCGGGAGGGGTAACACCGGGGAGCTGTTTTTT	CASSVDGSGRGNTGELFF
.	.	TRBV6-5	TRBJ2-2	TGTGCCAGCAGCTATAACACCGGGGAGCTGTTTTTT	CASSYNTGELFF
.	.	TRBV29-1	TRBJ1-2	TGCAGCGTTAAATTGGGACTCACTCATGGCTACACCTTC	CSVKLGLTHGYTF
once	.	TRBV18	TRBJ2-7	TGTGCCAGCTCACCTTTGCAGGTTTACGAGCAGTACTTC	CASSPLQVYEQYF
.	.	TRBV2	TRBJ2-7	TGTGCCAGCAGTGTCAACAGCTACGAGCAGTACTTC	CASSVNSYEQYF
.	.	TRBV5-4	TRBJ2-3	TGTGCCAGCAGCTTGGAGAGCGCCTCAGATACGCAGTATTTT	CASSLESASDTQYF
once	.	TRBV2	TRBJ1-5	TGTGCCAGCAGACAGAACAATCAGCCCCAGCATTTT	CASRQNNQPQHF
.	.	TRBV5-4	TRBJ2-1	TGTGCCAGCAGAGACAACAATGAGCAGTTCTTC	CASRDNNEQFF
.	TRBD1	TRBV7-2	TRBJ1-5	TGTGCCAGCAGCTTAGCCGTAGGGACAGCTTCAAATCAGCCCCAGCATTTT	CASSLAVGTASNQPQHF
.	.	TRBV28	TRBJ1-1	TGTGCCAGCAGGGAAGGCCAGGGATTCGGTGAAGCTTTCTTT	CASREGQGFGEAFF
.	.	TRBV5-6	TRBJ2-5	TGTGCCAGCAGCGCGGGCATGACCCAGTACTTC	CASSAGMTQYF
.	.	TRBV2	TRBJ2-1	TGTGCCAGCTTGTCGGGGGACTCCTACAATGAGCAGTTCTTC	CASLSGDSYNEQFF
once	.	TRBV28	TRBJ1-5	TGTGCCGGCCGGAGAAGTAATCAGCCCCAGCATTTT	CAGRRSNQPQHF
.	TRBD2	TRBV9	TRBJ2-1	TGTGCCAGCAGCGTAGCGGGACTAGCGGGGATAAATGAGCAGTTCTTC	CASSVAGLAGINEQFF
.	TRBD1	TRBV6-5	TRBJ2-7	TGTGCCAGCAGTTACTCGTCAGGGGGCTCATACGAGCAGTACTTC	CASSYSSGGSYEQYF
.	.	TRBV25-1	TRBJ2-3	TGTGCAACCAGGCAGAGAAGCACAGATACGCAGTATTTT	CATRQRSTDTQYF
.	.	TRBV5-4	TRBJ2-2	TGTGCCAGCAGCCCCGGGTCCGAGGGGGAGCTGTTTTTT	CASSPGSEGELFF
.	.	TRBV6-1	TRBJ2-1	TGTGCCACAGCAATTGCGGGTCTCAATTACAATGAGCAGTTCTTC	CATAIAGLNYNEQFF
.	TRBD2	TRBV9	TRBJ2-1	TGTGCCAGCAGCGTAGGAGGGACTACTAATTACAATGAGCAGTTCTTC	CASSVGGTTNYNEQFF
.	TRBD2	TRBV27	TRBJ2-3	TGTGCCAGCAGTCAAGCGGGAGTATGGGATACGCAGTATTTT	CASSQAGVWDTQYF
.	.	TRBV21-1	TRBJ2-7	TGTGCCAGCAGCAAAGGCGGGCGGGAATACTACGAGCAGTACTTC	CASSKGGREYYEQYF
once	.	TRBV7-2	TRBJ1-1	TGTGCCAGCAGCTTAGATGCCAGGGGTATATACACTGAAGCTTTCTTT	CASSLDARGIYTEAFF
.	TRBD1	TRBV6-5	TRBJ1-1	TGTGCCAGCTGGACAGGGTTTCCTGAAGCTTTCTTT	CASWTGFPEAFF
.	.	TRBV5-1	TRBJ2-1	TGCGCCAGCAGCTTGGGAGCCACCTACAATGAGCAGTTCTTC	CASSLGATYNEQFF
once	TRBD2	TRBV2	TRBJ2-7	TGTGCCAGCAGTGAAACCGGGACTAGCTACGAGCAGTACTTC	CASSETGTSYEQYF
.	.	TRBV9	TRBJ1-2	TGTGCCAGCAGCGGAGGAGGGACGGATAACTATGGCTACACCTTC	CASSGGGTDNYGYTF
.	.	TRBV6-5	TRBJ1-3	TGTGCCAGCAGCGAAAGCCAGGGCTCTGGAAACACCATATATTTT	CASSESQGSGNTIYF
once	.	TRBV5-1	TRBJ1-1	TGCGCCAGCAGCGTGGCAGGGCGAGGAGTGAGCACTGAAGCTTTCTTT	CASSVAGRGVSTEAFF
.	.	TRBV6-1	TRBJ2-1	TGTGCCAGCAGTGATCCAGGGTACCTTCGATACAATGAGCAGTTCTTC	CASSDPGYLRYNEQFF
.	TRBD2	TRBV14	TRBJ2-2	TGTGCCAGCAGCCAACGACTAGCGGGAGCAGGCACCGGGGAGCTGTTTTTT	CASSQRLAGAGTGELFF
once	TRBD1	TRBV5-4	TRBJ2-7	TGTGCCAGCAGCTTCGGGACAGACTACGAGCAGTACTTC	CASSFGTDYEQYF
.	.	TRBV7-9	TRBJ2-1	TGTGCCCAGCCGGGAGACGTCTACAATGAGCAGTTCTTC	CAQPGDVYNEQFF
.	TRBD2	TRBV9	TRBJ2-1	TGTGCCAGCAGCGTAGGCGGGAGGCCCGGGCCGGGTTCCTACAATGAGCAGTTCTTC	CASSVGGRPGPGSYNEQFF
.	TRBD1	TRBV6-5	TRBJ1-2	TGTGCCAGCCGTACTAGGTCGCAGGGGGTAGGTGGCTACACCTTC	CASRTRSQGVGGYTF
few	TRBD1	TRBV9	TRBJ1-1	TGTGCCAGCGGGACAGGGGGCGCGAGTTGGACTGAAGCTTTCTTT	CASGTGGASWTEAFF
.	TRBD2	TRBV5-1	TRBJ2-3	TGCGCCAGCAGCCCCAGGCGGGAGGTCGCAGATACGCAGTATTTT	CASSPRREVADTQYF
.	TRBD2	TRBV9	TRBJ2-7	TGTGCCAGCAGCGTAAATCCGGCGGGAGACTACGAGCAGTACTTC	CASSVNPAGDYEQYF
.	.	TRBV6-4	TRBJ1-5	TGTGCCAGCAGTGAGGGGGGTTGGGGAGCGCCCCAGCATTTT	CASSEGGWGAPQHF
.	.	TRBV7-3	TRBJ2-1	TGTGCCAGCAGCTCCCGGACAGTCTCCTACAATGAGCAGTTCTTC	CASSSRTVSYNEQFF
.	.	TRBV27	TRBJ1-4	TGTGCCAGCAGTTGGGCAGGGCCTAATGAAAAACTGTTTTTT	CASSWAGPNEKLFF
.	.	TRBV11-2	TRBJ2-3	TGTGCCAGCAGCCCCAAGGTGGGGCTGACAGATACGCAGTATTTT	CASSPKVGLTDTQYF